This T cell receptor (beta chain) was identified in a study of cytomegalovirus exposure and HLA in healthy donors. About the research overall: It was reported in a later analysis that the same platform had been used for the 90 to 150 validation repertoires as for the 666 first-cohort repertoires. Study-wide points: Cytomegalovirus association was assigned to over 150 TCR beta chains. Subsequent analysis revealed that first-cohort TCR clusters tended to co-occur in the approximately 120 validation repertoires.

Remarks on this clone: Its antigen is unidentified.

From the 120-subject validation cohort, which was separate from the approximately 670-subject first cohort, the donors were drawn. Data came from immunoSEQ multiplex PCR; TCRdb stores just in-frame clones and leaves some out. The sample lists more than 150,000 clones, approximately 84% occurring once. Trimming cost V 5 bases and J 8 bases; bases outside gene matches: 17. Germline V gene sequence: CDR1 SEHNR, CDR2 FQNEAQ (reference sequence). The CDR3 totals 17 residues. The receptor was isolated from a young woman in good health and CMV-seropositive. The sequenced sample consisted of PBMCs. V gene TRBV7-9 combines with J gene TRBJ1-2, with 10 bases identical to TRBD1. CDR3 loop: CASSRLDRGHLEGGYTF. The CDR3, as DNA: TGTGCCAGCAGCCGTCTTGACAGGGGGCATTTGGAGGGAGGCTACACCTTC. Full variable domain (rest looked up from reference TRBV7-9 and TRBJ1-2): DTGVSQNPRHKITKRGQNVTFRCDPISEHNRLYWYRQTLGQGPEFLTYFQNEAQLEKSRLLSDRFSAERPKGSFSTLEIQRTEQGDSAMYLCASSRLDRGHLEGGYTFGSGTRLTVV.